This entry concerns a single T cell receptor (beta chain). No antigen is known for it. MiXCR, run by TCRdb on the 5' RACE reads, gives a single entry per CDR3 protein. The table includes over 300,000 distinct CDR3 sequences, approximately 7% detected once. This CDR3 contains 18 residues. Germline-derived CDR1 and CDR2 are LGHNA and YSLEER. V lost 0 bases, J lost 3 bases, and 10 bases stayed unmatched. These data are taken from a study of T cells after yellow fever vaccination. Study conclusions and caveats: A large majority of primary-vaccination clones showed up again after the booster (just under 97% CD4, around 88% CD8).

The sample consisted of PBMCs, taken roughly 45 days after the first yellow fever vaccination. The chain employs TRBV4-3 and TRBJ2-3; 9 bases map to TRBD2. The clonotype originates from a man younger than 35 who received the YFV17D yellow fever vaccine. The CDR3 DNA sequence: TGCGCCAGCAGCCAAGATCCCTTTAGCGGGGGAAGGACAGATACGCAGTATTTT. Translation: CASSQDPFSGGRTDTQYF.